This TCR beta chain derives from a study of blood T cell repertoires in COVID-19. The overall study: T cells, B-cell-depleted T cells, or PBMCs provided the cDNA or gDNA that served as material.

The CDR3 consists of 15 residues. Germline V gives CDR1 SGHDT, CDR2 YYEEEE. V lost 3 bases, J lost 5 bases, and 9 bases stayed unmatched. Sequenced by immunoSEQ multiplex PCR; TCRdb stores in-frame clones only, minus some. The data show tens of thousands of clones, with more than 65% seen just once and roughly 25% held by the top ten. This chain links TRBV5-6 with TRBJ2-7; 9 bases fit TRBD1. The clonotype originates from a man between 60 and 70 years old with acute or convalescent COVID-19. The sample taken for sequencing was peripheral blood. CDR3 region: CASSYGTGSYDEQYV. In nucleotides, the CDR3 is TGTGCCAGCAGCTACGGGACAGGGTCCTATGACGAGCAGTACGTC.